These 32 T cell receptor beta chains came from one sample sequenced in a study of CD8 T cells in ankylosing spondylitis. TCRdb called the 5' RACE reads again in MiXCR, with one record for every CDR3 protein. The sample shows under 250,000 distinct CDR3 sequences, 20% to 30% of them seen only once. Sequenced input: blood, either unsorted or a sorted T cell fraction (not recorded which). Every receptor here comes from a male donor with ankylosing spondylitis or in good health (not recorded which).

The sample holds many counts of this clonotype. The V gene is TRBV18, the J gene TRBJ2-7; D gene uncertain. The germline V and J ends were trimmed by 2 bases and 0 bases, with 8 bases remaining between them. Looked up from germline, CDR1 is KGHSH and CDR2 is LQKENI. CDR3 length: 14 amino acids. CDR3 DNA sequence: TGTGCCAGCTCACCAGGTTCTAGCTCCTACGAGCAGTACTTC. This gives the protein CASSPGSSSYEQYF.

The table lists this clonotype with many counts. J is TRBJ2-7 and V is TRBV10-3; 7 bases match TRBD1. The V segment lost 8 bases and the J segment 6 bases; nucleotides outside the gene matches: 19. Germline lookup yields CDR1 ENHRY and CDR2 SYGVKD. The CDR3 loop spans 16 amino acids. This CDR3 reads CAIPAPRQGWSCEQYF. For the CDR3, the DNA is TGTGCCATCCCAGCCCCTCGACAGGGTTGGTCATGCGAGCAGTACTTC.

Only one count was recorded for this clonotype. This chain connects TRBV20-1 to TRBJ2-7, with 10 bases lining up with TRBD2. CDR1 is DFQATT, CDR2 SNEGSKA, per germline (reference sequence). CDR3 length equals 16 residues. V lost 0 bases, J lost 4 bases, and 9 bases stayed unmatched. The CDR3 spells CSARDGSSGRGYEQYF. The DNA for the CDR3 is TGCAGTGCTAGAGATGGTTCTAGCGGGAGAGGGTACGAGCAGTACTTC.

The sample holds one count of this clonotype. V usage is TRBV2 and J usage is TRBJ2-5; TRBD2 matches at 9 bases. J gave up 4 bases and V 4 bases, and 4 bases lay outside the gene matches. Germline loops: CDR1 SNHLY, CDR2 FYNNEI. The CDR3 covers 14 residues. The CDR3 is CASSAGGRGETQYF. The CDR3 DNA sequence: TGTGCCAGCAGTGCGGGCGGGAGGGGAGAGACCCAGTACTTC.

The V and J genes are TRBV12-3 or TRBV12-4 and TRBJ2-2, with TRBD2 identical over 9 bases. This CDR3 contains 15 residues. The V segment lost 4 bases and the J segment 3 bases; nucleotides outside the gene matches: 3. The CDR3 sequence: CASSSLAGHTGELFF. Here the CDR3 DNA reads TGTGCCAGCAGTTCCCTAGCGGGGCACACCGGGGAGCTGTTTTTT.

The V call is TRBV20-1, the J call TRBJ2-1, with no clear D. CDR3 length: 14 amino acids. CDR1 is DFQATT, CDR2 SNEGSKA, per germline (reference sequence). Trimming left V 5 bases short and J 4 bases short, with 15 bases between. DNA of the CDR3: TGCAGTGCTTCTAGACTCCCGACATACAATGAGCAGTTCTTC. It codes for CSASRLPTYNEQFF.

In its sample, this clonotype was seen many times. This chain connects TRBV5-1 to TRBJ2-3, with no clear D. CDR1 and CDR2 from the germline V gene are SGHRS and YFSETQ. The CDR3 consists of 13 residues. Between the trimmed V and J ends, which lost 1 base and 4 bases, there was a span of 7 bases. The CDR3 DNA reads as TGCGCCAGCAGCTTGCCTCAATCAGATACGCAGTATTTT. It encodes CASSLPQSDTQYF.

This clonotype was detected many times. The J gene is TRBJ2-1, the V gene TRBV4-3; possibly TRBD1 for D (6 bases). Trimming cost V 4 bases and J 4 bases, with 17 bases left between them. Per germline, CDR1 LGHNA and CDR2 YSLEER. This CDR3 is 16 amino acids long. CDR3 sequence: CASSPSTGTIYNEQFF. The DNA for the CDR3 is TGCGCCAGCAGCCCGAGCACCGGGACAATATACAATGAGCAGTTCTTC.

Concerning this clonotype itself: This may be a read error: a much more frequent sequence differs by one nucleotide. The CDR3 bases are TGCGCCAGCAGCTGGGGACAGGGGCCCAGTGAAGCTTTCTTT. It specifies CASSWGQGPSEAFF. V and J are TRBV5-1 and TRBJ1-1; 10 nucleotides line up with TRBD1. This CDR3 region has 14 residues. The V gene end was trimmed by 3 bases and the J gene end by 7 bases; junction bases not matched to a gene: 6. Germline CDR1 reads SGHRS; CDR2 reads YFSETQ.

The chain has TRBV20-1 and TRBJ2-2; the match to TRBD1 covers 7 bases. V gave up 5 bases and J gave up 0 bases; unmatched junction bases: 3. Germline V gives CDR1 DFQATT, CDR2 SNEGSKA (reference sequence). There are 14 residues in the CDR3. In DNA form, the CDR3 reads TGCAGTGCTCGGGGACAGACGAACACCGGGGAGCTGTTTTTT. Residues: CSARGQTNTGELFF.

This clonotype was counted many times. DNA of the CDR3: TGCGCCAGCAGCAGGGGCCCCGGCTACACCTTC. As protein: CASSRGPGYTF. This sequence joins TRBV4-1 and TRBJ1-2; TRBD1 might be the D (5 bases). Deletions cut 5 bases from V and 8 bases from J, with 9 bases between. This CDR3 spans 11 amino acids. Germline V CDR1 and CDR2: MGHRA, YSYEKL.

This clonotype was counted at least ten times. This chain joins TRBV12-3 or TRBV12-4 and TRBJ1-1; 9 positions agree with TRBD1. The CDR3 sequence is 16 residues long. J lost 2 bases, V lost 5 bases, and 9 bases had no gene match. The CDR3 DNA sequence: TGTGCCAGCAGTACCGGGACAGGGAAAGTCAACACTGAAGCTTTCTTT. Translated, it gives CASSTGTGKVNTEAFF.

A few counts support this clonotype. This rearrangement joins TRBV5-6 to TRBJ2-6; no definite D call. Trimming pared 6 bases from V and 0 bases from J, leaving 22 bases between. Germline CDR1 reads SGHDT; CDR2 reads YYEEEE. This CDR3 is built from 19 residues. The CDR3: CASTSRVGSRSSGANVLTF. DNA for the CDR3: TGTGCCAGCACCTCTCGCGTGGGTAGCCGTAGCTCTGGGGCCAACGTCCTGACTTTC.

The sample holds many counts of this clonotype. In nucleotides, the CDR3 is TGTGCCAGCAGCTTGGGATCAGGGCCCGAGCAGTACTTC. Amino acids: CASSLGSGPEQYF. The rearrangement joins TRBV5-5 to TRBJ2-7, with D possibly being TRBD1 (5 bases). The CDR3 loop spans 13 amino acids. Germline assignment: CDR1 SGHKS and CDR2 YYEKEE (reference sequence). V was pared by 0 bases and J by 6 bases, with 10 bases between.

The table lists this clonotype with many counts. The chain is built from TRBV4-3 and TRBJ2-5; no reliable D call. V was cut by 0 bases and J by 5 bases, with 7 bases left in between. Germline values: CDR1 LGHNA, CDR2 YSLEER. This CDR3 contains 13 residues. CDR3 sequence reads: CASSQDFSETQYF. DNA for the CDR3: TGCGCCAGCAGCCAAGATTTTTCTGAGACCCAGTACTTC.

This clonotype was observed at least ten times. CDR3 sequence (DNA): TGCGCCAGCAGCCAGGCGGGACAGGGGTCGGGAAAACTGTTTTTT. This codes for CASSQAGQGSGKLFF. The chain recombines TRBV4-1 with TRBJ1-4; TRBD1 matches 10 bases. This CDR3 is built from 15 residues. J lost 10 bases, V lost 3 bases, and 8 bases had no gene match. Germline V gene data show CDR1 as MGHRA and CDR2 as YSYEKL.

The gene calls are TRBV27 and TRBJ2-5, with 10 nucleotides matching TRBD1. J gave up 2 bases and V 5 bases, and 8 bases lay outside the gene matches. The CDR3 runs to 16 residues. Germline CDR1 and CDR2: MNHEY and SMNVEV (reference sequence). Written as DNA, the CDR3 is TGTGCCAGCAGTCGCATCGGGACAGGGGCTCAAGAGACCCAGTACTTC. Encoded protein: CASSRIGTGAQETQYF.

This clonotype was detected many times. The chain is built from TRBV21-1 and TRBJ2-7. TRBV21-1 is designated a pseudogene. This CDR3 region has 13 residues. For the CDR3, the DNA is TGTGCCAGCAGCAAAGGACCTTGCCCCGAGCAGTACTTC. It translates to CASSKGPCPEQYF.

This sequence joins TRBV29-1 and TRBJ2-7; 11 bases align to TRBD2. The CDR3 totals 13 residues. Germline values: CDR1 SQVTM, CDR2 ANQGSEA. V was pared by 6 bases and J by 6 bases, with 7 bases of the junction left unmatched. CDR3 sequence: CSVKTSGTAEQYF. In nucleotides, the CDR3 is TGCAGCGTCAAGACTAGCGGGACCGCCGAGCAGTACTTC.

This clonotype was recorded at least ten times. This sequence joins TRBV29-1 and TRBJ2-1; TRBD2 aligns across 10 bases. CDR1 is SQVTM and CDR2 is ANQGSEA in the germline V gene. J gave up 6 bases and V 4 bases, and 6 bases lay outside the gene matches. The CDR3 is 14 residues long. CDR3 nucleotide sequence: TGCAGCGTTGTTGTCCAGCGGGAGGGCAATGAGCAGTTCTTC. This codes for CSVVVQREGNEQFF.

This clonotype was counted at least ten times. V and J are TRBV12-3 or TRBV12-4 and TRBJ2-1, with 7 nucleotides matching TRBD2. The CDR3 length is 16 residues. The junction had 12 bases not matched to a gene; V was cut back by 3 bases and J by 7 bases. CDR3 sequence (DNA): TGTGCCAGCAGTTTCGGGGGGAGTGGGGGTCCGAATGAGCAGTTCTTC. Protein: CASSFGGSGGPNEQFF.

This clonotype has a handful of counts. The V and J genes are TRBV20-1 and TRBJ2-3; D gene uncertain. Trimming took 6 bases from V and 6 from J, leaving 19 bases between them. The CDR3 has 14 residues. Per the germline V gene, CDR1 is DFQATT and CDR2 is SNEGSKA (reference sequence). The CDR3 here is CSANVWPVLDTQYF. CDR3 DNA sequence: TGCAGTGCCAACGTTTGGCCAGTACTTGATACGCAGTATTTT.

J is TRBJ2-3 and V is TRBV29-1; either TRBD1 or TRBD2 may supply D (5 bases each). Per the germline V gene, CDR1 is SQVTM and CDR2 is ANQGSEA. The CDR3 has 15 residues. V was pared by 7 bases and J by 4 bases, with 21 bases between. As DNA, the CDR3 is TGCAGCGCAATGTTGGGGGTTTCGTCGGCAGATACGCAGTATTTT. Translated, it gives CSAMLGVSSADTQYF.

Worth noting for this clonotype: With a much larger clone just one base away, this may be a read error. The chain joins TRBV5-1 to TRBJ2-5, with a weak D call TRBD2 (6 bases). The last part of the DNA fits TRBJ2-1 better; the J call may be wrong. This CDR3 is 14 amino acids long. Looked up from germline, CDR1 is SGHRS and CDR2 is YFSETQ. The DNA for the CDR3 is TGCGCCAGCAGGCATCCCGGGCGGGGAGAGACCCAGTTCTTC. Translated, it gives CASRHPGRGETQFF.

CDR3 residues: CASSEGAGANVLTF. DNA for the CDR3: TGCGCCAGCAGCGAGGGAGCCGGGGCCAACGTCCTGACTTTC. This chain connects TRBV5-1 to TRBJ2-6; a weak D match, TRBD2 (5 bases). Germline lookup yields CDR1 SGHRS and CDR2 YFSETQ. The V gene lost 4 bases and the J gene lost 4 bases, with 9 bases spanning the gap. CDR3 size: 14 residues.

Only a few counts were recorded for this clonotype. The chain carries TRBV7-9 and TRBJ2-4, with TRBD1 identical over 7 bases. CDR3 length: 16 residues. Germline assignment: CDR1 SEHNR and CDR2 FQNEAQ (reference sequence). Trimming took 4 bases from V and 7 from J; bases not matched to a gene: 13. CDR3 nucleotide sequence: TGTGCCAGCAGCTCACGGGACAGCCAGCCCGGGAACATTCAGTACTTC. Protein: CASSSRDSQPGNIQYF.

This clonotype was seen ten or more times. The chain combines TRBV12-3 or TRBV12-4 with TRBJ2-3, with D hard to call. V shed 3 bases and J shed 2 bases, with 12 bases lying between them. The length of the CDR3 is 15 residues. CDR3 nucleotides: TGTGCCAGCAGTTTGAGATGGGGTGTCACAGATACGCAGTATTTT. Translation gives CASSLRWGVTDTQYF.

This clonotype was detected a few times. The chain links TRBV4-3 to TRBJ2-3; 11 bases align to TRBD2. CDR3 length: 17 residues. Germline CDR1 LGHNA, CDR2 YSLEER. Trimming cost V 1 base and J 6 bases; bases outside gene matches: 9. The CDR3 sequence: CASSQVMTSGTTDTQYF. The CDR3, as DNA: TGCGCCAGCAGCCAAGTAATGACTAGCGGGACCACGGATACGCAGTATTTT.

The rearrangement links TRBV6-1 to TRBJ1-5; 10 positions agree with TRBD1. CDR1 MNHNS and CDR2 SASEGT come from the germline V gene. The CDR3 consists of 15 residues. After removal of 4 bases from V and 7 bases from J, the junction contained 7 bases not matched to a gene. The CDR3 here is CASSATGGFGQPQHF. The CDR3 DNA follows: TGTGCCAGCAGTGCGACAGGGGGCTTTGGGCAGCCCCAGCATTTT.

The table lists this clonotype with many counts. V and J are TRBV7-6 and TRBJ2-7, with unresolved D. CDR3 length equals 12 residues. Germline V gene lookup returns CDR1 SGHVS and CDR2 FNYEAQ. Trimming stripped 2 bases from V and 6 bases from J, with 8 bases between. The CDR3: CASSLLLGEQYF. CDR3 bases: TGTGCCAGCAGCTTATTGTTGGGCGAGCAGTACTTC.

This clonotype showed up many times. The chain is built from TRBV5-1 and TRBJ2-7, with TRBD1 identical over 8 bases. CDR3 length equals 14 residues. V was clipped by 3 bases and J by 6 bases; unmatched bases: 8. Per the germline V gene, CDR1 is SGHRS and CDR2 is YFSETQ. As DNA, the CDR3 is TGCGCCAGCAGCTCGAAACAGGGGGTCGGCGAGCAGTACTTC. Its translation: CASSSKQGVGEQYF.

This clonotype appeared many times. V is TRBV6-4 and J is TRBJ2-3; 7 bases agree with TRBD2. CDR1 MRHNA and CDR2 SNTAGT come from the germline V gene. The V segment lost 3 bases and the J segment 9 bases; nucleotides outside the gene matches: 6. The CDR3 spans 13 residues. The CDR3 loop is CASSEASGTTQYF. The CDR3 DNA sequence: TGTGCCAGCAGTGAAGCTAGCGGTACAACGCAGTATTTT.